This T cell receptor (beta chain) is drawn from a study of blood T cell repertoires in COVID-19. The method was immunoSEQ multiplex PCR; TCRdb's version includes in-frame clones alone and lacks a portion of them. The data hold about half a million clones, with approximately 83% observed a single time. CDR1 is SEHNR, CDR2 FQNEAQ, per germline (reference sequence). With 5 bases clipped from V and 5 bases from J, the junction kept 6 bases outside the gene matches. This CDR3 has 14 residues. This clone was observed a single time. This chain connects TRBV7-9 to TRBJ2-5; TRBD1 aligns across 9 bases. The clonotype comes from a human donor in a cohort sampled during active COVID-19. The specimen sequenced was peripheral blood. The chain's CDR3 is CASSLGTGLETQYF. CDR3 DNA sequence: TGTGCCAGCAGCCTAGGGACAGGGTTGGAGACCCAGTACTTC.